The present T cell receptor (beta chain) was sequenced within a study of blood T cell repertoires in COVID-19. At the level of the study: COVID-19 samples collected from the United States, Italy and Spain covered acute and convalescent phases. Nucleic acid was either cDNA or gDNA, and it came from T cells, B-cell-depleted T cells, or PBMCs.

After removal of 3 bases from V and 1 base from J, the junction contained 3 bases not matched to a gene. The CDR3 contains 14 residues. Germline loops: CDR1 LNHDA, CDR2 SQIVND (reference sequence). Per the authors' pipeline: Estimation of nucleated cell counts relied on the amplification of reference gene primers. Profiled with immunoSEQ multiplex PCR; TCRdb holds only in-frame clones, not every one. V and J calls and clone size are copied from that table; D and trimming were computed from the DNA. The repertoire has about 260,000 clones, more than 75% of them found once; the top ten carry less than 3%. This clone was seen only once.

This TCR was recovered from a woman in her forties or fifties with acute or convalescent COVID-19. The source material was peripheral blood. The rearrangement uses TRBV19 and TRBJ2-7, with 7 bases identical to TRBD1. Here the CDR3 reads CASSIGTASYEQYF. Written as DNA, the CDR3 is TGTGCCAGTAGTATCGGGACAGCTTCCTACGAGCAGTACTTC.